This TCR beta chain was found in a study of T cell changes during pregnancy in multiple sclerosis. The table came from immunoSEQ multiplex PCR; TCRdb's copy has only in-frame clones and leaves some out. The sample records around 65,000 clones, 91% being singletons. The germline V gene encodes CDR1 SGHAT and CDR2 FQNNGV. This CDR3 region has 14 residues. V was cut by 3 bases and J by 0 bases, with 8 bases left in between. The V call is TRBV11-2, the J call TRBJ2-5; D gene uncertain. This material consisted of peripheral blood, taken in the third trimester of pregnancy. This clonotype was sampled from a female donor in good health, enrolled as a control in a pregnancy study. The CDR3, as DNA: TGTGCCAGCAGCTTGCGGCATAACCAAGAGACCCAGTACTTC. This sequence encodes CASSLRHNQETQYF.